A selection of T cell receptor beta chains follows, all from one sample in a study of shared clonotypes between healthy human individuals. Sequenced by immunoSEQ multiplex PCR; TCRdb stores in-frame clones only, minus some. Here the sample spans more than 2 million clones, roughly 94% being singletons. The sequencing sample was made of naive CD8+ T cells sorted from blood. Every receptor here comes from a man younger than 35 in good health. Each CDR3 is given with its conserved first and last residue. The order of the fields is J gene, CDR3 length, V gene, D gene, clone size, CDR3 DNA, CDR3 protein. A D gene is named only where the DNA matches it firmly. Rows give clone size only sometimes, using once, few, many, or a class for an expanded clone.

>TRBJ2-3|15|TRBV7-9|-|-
TGTGCCAGCTTCCATACAGCCACTAGCACAGATACGCAGTATTTT
CASFHTATSTDTQYF
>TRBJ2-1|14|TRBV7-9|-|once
TGTGCCAGCAGCTCTGAGGGATACTACAATGAGCAGTTCTTC
CASSSEGYYNEQFF
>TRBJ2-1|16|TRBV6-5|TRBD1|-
TGTGCCAGCAGTTACGCCGGGACAGGGGCCTCTAATGAGCAGTTCTTC
CASSYAGTGASNEQFF
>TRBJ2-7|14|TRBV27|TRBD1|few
TGTGCCAGCAGTTACGGGACAGGGGACTACGAGCAGTACTTC
CASSYGTGDYEQYF
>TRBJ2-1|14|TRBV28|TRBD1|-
TGTGCCAGCAGTTTAATACAGGGGAACAATGAGCAGTTCTTC
CASSLIQGNNEQFF
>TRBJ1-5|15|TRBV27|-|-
TGTGCCAGCAGTTTATCTTCGGGTCCTAATCAGCCCCAGCATTTT
CASSLSSGPNQPQHF
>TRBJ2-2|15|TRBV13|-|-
TGTGCCAGCAGACCGGAACACCCAAACACCGGGGAGCTGTTTTTT
CASRPEHPNTGELFF
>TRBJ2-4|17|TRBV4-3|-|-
TGCGCCAGCAGCCATAGGCGGTGGGGGCTAGCCAAAAACATTCAGTACTTC
CASSHRRWGLAKNIQYF
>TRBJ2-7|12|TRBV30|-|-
TGTGCCTGGAGCCTGGGGGTTGACGAGCAGTACTTC
CAWSLGVDEQYF
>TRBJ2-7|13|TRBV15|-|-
TGTGCCACCAGCCCAGGAAGGACAAACGAGCAGTACTTC
CATSPGRTNEQYF
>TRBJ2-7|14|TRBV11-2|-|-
TGTGCCAGCAGCCCGGGGGGCTCCGGGTACGAGCAGTACTTC
CASSPGGSGYEQYF
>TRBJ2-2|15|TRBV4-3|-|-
TGCGCCAGCAGCCAAGAAAGGAGGATGATCGGGGAGCTGTTTTTT
CASSQERRMIGELFF
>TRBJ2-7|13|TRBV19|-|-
TGTGCCAGTAGCGCCGGCGGAGCTTACGAGCAGTACTTC
CASSAGGAYEQYF
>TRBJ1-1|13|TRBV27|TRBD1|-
TGTGCCAGCAGTTTAGACAGGGGGACTGAAGCTTTCTTT
CASSLDRGTEAFF
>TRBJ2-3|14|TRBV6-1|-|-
TGTGCCAGCAGTGACCAGGGTAGGACAGATACGCAGTATTTT
CASSDQGRTDTQYF
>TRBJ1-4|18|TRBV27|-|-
TGTGCCAGCAGCCCTCAGGGTGGGGACGGATTCCTTAATGAAAAACTGTTTTTT
CASSPQGGDGFLNEKLFF
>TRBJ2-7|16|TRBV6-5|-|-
TGTGCCAGCAGTTACTCTTCCGGGGATGTAGGCTACGAGCAGTACTTC
CASSYSSGDVGYEQYF
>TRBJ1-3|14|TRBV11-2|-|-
TGTGCCAGCAGCTTAGCTTCCTCTGGAAACACCATATATTTT
CASSLASSGNTIYF
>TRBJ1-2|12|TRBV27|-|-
TGTGCCAGCAGATCCAGTACCTATGGCTACACCTTC
CASRSSTYGYTF
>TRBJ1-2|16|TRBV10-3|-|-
TGTGCCATCAGTGAGTCGCGAGGTAATGAGATCTATGGCTACACCTTC
CAISESRGNEIYGYTF
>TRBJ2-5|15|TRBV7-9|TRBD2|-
TGTGCCAGCAGCTTGGGACTAGCGGGGCAAGAGACCCAGTACTTC
CASSLGLAGQETQYF
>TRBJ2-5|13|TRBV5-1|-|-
TGCGCCAGCAGCTTGGTAGGTGGAGAGACCCAGTACTTC
CASSLVGGETQYF
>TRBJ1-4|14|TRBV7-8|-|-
TGTGCCAGCAGCTTAGATGAAACCGGGGAAAAACTGTTTTTT
CASSLDETGEKLFF
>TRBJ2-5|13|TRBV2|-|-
TGTGCCAGCAGTGAAGCCCGTCTTGGGACCCAGTACTTC
CASSEARLGTQYF
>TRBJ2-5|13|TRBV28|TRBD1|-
TGTGCCAGCATCGACAGGGGGTTAGAGACCCAGTACTTC
CASIDRGLETQYF
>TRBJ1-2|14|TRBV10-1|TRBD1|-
TGCGCCAGCTTCACCGGGACAGCTGAATGGGGCTACACCTTC
CASFTGTAEWGYTF
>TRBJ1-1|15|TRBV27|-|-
TGTGCCAGCAGTTTATCCCCGGGAGTGAACACTGAAGCTTTCTTT
CASSLSPGVNTEAFF
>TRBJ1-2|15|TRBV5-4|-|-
TGTGCCAGCAGGGGCTGGACAGCCGCTACAGCTGGCTACACCTTC
CASRGWTAATAGYTF
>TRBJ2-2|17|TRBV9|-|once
TGTGCCAGCAGCGAGGGGACCGGGAGATTGAACACCGGGGAGCTGTTTTTT
CASSEGTGRLNTGELFF
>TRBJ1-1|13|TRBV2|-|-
TGTGCCAGCAGTGCAGACAGCAACACTGAAGCTTTCTTT
CASSADSNTEAFF
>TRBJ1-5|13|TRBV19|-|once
TGTGCCAGTATGGGGCAGAATAATCAGCCCCAGCATTTT
CASMGQNNQPQHF
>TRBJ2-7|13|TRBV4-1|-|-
TGCGCCAGCAGCCTCCGTCAGCTAGACGAGCAGTACTTC
CASSLRQLDEQYF
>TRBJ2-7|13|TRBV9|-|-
TGTGCCAGCAGCGGGGGGTCGGCCTACGAGCAGTACTTC
CASSGGSAYEQYF